This record looks at one T cell receptor (beta chain) sequence and its context. The protocol was immunoSEQ multiplex PCR, while the TCRdb copy is restricted to in-frame clones and leaves out a portion. This table holds about 250,000 clones, about 90% found once. The source of the sample is a study of blood T cell repertoires in COVID-19. Background on the study: Acute-phase and convalescent COVID-19 samples originated in the United States, Italy and Spain.

Trimming at V came to 3 bases and at J to 6 bases, leaving 3 bases not matched to a gene. CDR3 size: 14 residues. Germline V gives CDR1 KGHSH, CDR2 LQKENI. Input material: PBMCs or T cells enriched from blood (not recorded which). The chain combines TRBV18 with TRBJ2-1, with 9 bases aligning to TRBD2. The source of this sequence is a young woman who had recovered from COVID-19. The CDR3 region has the DNA TGTGCCAGCTCACCTAGCGGGAGAGGCAATGAGCAGTTCTTC. Translated, it gives CASSPSGRGNEQFF.